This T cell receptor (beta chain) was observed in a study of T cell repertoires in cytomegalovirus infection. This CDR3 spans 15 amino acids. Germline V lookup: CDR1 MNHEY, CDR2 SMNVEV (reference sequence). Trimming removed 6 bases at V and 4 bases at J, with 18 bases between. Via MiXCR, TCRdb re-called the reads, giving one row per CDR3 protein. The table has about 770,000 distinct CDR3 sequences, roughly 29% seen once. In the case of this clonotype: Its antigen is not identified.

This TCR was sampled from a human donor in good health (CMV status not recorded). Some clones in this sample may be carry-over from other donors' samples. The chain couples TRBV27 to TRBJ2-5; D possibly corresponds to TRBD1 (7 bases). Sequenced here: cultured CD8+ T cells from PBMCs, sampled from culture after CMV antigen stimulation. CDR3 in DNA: TGTGCCAGCAGCTCCGGGACAGCGGAGGGAGAGACCCAGTACTTC. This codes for CASSSGTAEGETQYF.